The rows below give T cell receptor beta chains drawn from one sample of a study of beta chain features in type 1 diabetes. The assay was immunoSEQ multiplex PCR, and TCRdb's table has in-frame clones only and misses some. Of 550,000 to 850,000 clones detected, about an eighth appear once; the ten largest clones hold about 0.02%. Sequencing used naive CD4+ T cells from blood. These receptors all stem from a young man with type 1 diabetes. CDR3s include the opening cysteine and the closing phenylalanine or tryptophan. The D gene is left open where the match is weak. Not all rows give a size; the values are once, few, many and, for expanded clones, a class.

TRBD1	TRBJ1-5	few	TRBV29-1	CSVSGQGASGNQPQHF	TGCAGCGTCTCGGGACAGGGGGCGTCTGGCAATCAGCCCCAGCATTTT
-	TRBJ1-6	-	TRBV30	CAWSGDSGQSPLHF	TGTGCCTGGAGTGGAGACTCCGGGCAGTCACCCCTCCACTTT
-	TRBJ2-3	-	TRBV2	CASRASDTQYF	TGTGCCAGCAGGGCTAGTGATACGCAGTATTTT
TRBD1	TRBJ1-6	few	TRBV7-2	CASSQDRVSPLHF	TGTGCCAGCAGCCAGGACAGGGTTTCACCCCTCCACTTT
TRBD1	TRBJ1-2	few	TRBV2	CASKQGAYGYTF	TGTGCCAGCAAGCAGGGGGCCTATGGCTACACCTTC
-	TRBJ1-2	few	TRBV2	CASTGTEVYGYTF	TGTGCCAGCACCGGGACGGAGGTCTATGGCTACACCTTC
TRBD1	TRBJ2-7	-	TRBV6-5	CASRDRSYEQYF	TGTGCCAGCAGGGACAGGTCCTACGAGCAGTACTTC
-	TRBJ2-5	once	TRBV11-2	CASSLAGTLGQETQYF	TGTGCCAGCAGCTTAGCGGGGACGCTAGGACAAGAGACCCAGTACTTC
TRBD2	TRBJ2-5	-	TRBV29-1	CSVTPERGLQETQYF	TGCAGCGTCACCCCTGAGCGGGGGCTCCAAGAGACCCAGTACTTC
-	TRBJ1-4	-	TRBV25-1	CASSDGTNEKLFF	TGTGCCAGCAGTGACGGGACTAATGAAAAACTGTTTTTT
-	TRBJ2-3	many	TRBV30	CAWSWMSRTDTQYF	TGTGCCTGGAGTTGGATGAGCCGCACAGATACGCAGTATTTT
-	TRBJ1-3	-	TRBV4-1	CASSQADGRSGNTIYF	TGCGCCAGCAGCCAAGCTGACGGGCGCTCTGGAAACACCATATATTTT
-	TRBJ2-3	few	TRBV10-3	CAISDSQKDTQYF	TGTGCCATCAGTGATAGCCAGAAGGATACGCAGTATTTT
-	TRBJ1-1	-	TRBV5-1	CASSLEGGNTEAFF	TGCGCCAGCAGCTTGGAAGGGGGGAACACTGAAGCTTTCTTT
-	TRBJ1-5	few	TRBV4-2	CASSQDRRSHQPQHF	TGTGCCAGCAGCCAAGACAGAAGGTCCCATCAGCCCCAGCATTTT
-	TRBJ2-2	-	TRBV5-1	CASSLQGTGELFF	TGCGCCAGCAGCTTACAAGGCACCGGGGAGCTGTTTTTT
-	TRBJ1-2	few	TRBV7-9	CASSRREDLFGYTF	TGTGCCAGCAGCCGCCGCGAGGACCTATTCGGCTACACCTTC
-	TRBJ2-1	-	TRBV6-5	CASSYSGGAYNEQFF	TGTGCCAGCAGTTACTCGGGGGGGGCATACAATGAGCAGTTCTTC
TRBD1	TRBJ2-7	few	TRBV30	CAWSRRDRSSYEQYF	TGTGCCTGGAGTCGCCGGGACAGAAGCTCCTACGAGCAGTACTTC
-	TRBJ2-7	-	TRBV5-1	CASRGALSSYEQYF	TGCGCCAGCAGAGGGGCCCTTAGCTCCTACGAGCAGTACTTC
TRBD1	TRBJ1-2	few	TRBV5-1	CASSLEGQGRYGYTF	TGCGCCAGCAGCTTGGAAGGACAGGGAAGATATGGCTACACCTTC
-	TRBJ2-1	-	TRBV7-9	CASSPTEGPVEQFF	TGTGCCAGCAGCCCAACGGAGGGGCCGGTTGAGCAGTTCTTC
-	TRBJ2-7	-	TRBV30	CASRGSRLWYF	TGTGCCTCCCGTGGGAGCCGCCTATGGTACTTC
-	TRBJ2-5	few	TRBV4-1	CASSQDKRAAQETQYF	TGCGCCAGCAGCCAAGATAAGAGAGCTGCCCAAGAGACCCAGTACTTC
-	TRBJ1-5	few	TRBV30	CAWRSSGGSQPQHF	TGTGCCTGGAGATCGTCGGGGGGCTCTCAGCCCCAGCATTTT
-	TRBJ1-2	few	TRBV2	CARRGTAGNGYTF	TGTGCCCGACGTGGGACGGCCGGGAATGGCTACACCTTC
-	TRBJ2-2	-	TRBV30	CAWSIQYTGELFF	TGTGCCTGGAGTATACAGTACACCGGGGAGCTGTTTTTT
-	TRBJ2-7	-	TRBV25-1	CASSEPGRMGEQYF	TGTGCCAGCAGTGAACCGGGACGGATGGGTGAGCAGTACTTC
-	TRBJ2-7	few	TRBV18	CASSPSSFRSYEQYF	TGTGCCAGCTCACCAAGCAGCTTCCGCTCCTACGAGCAGTACTTC
-	TRBJ1-1	few	TRBV6-6	CASAPNTEAFF	TGTGCCAGCGCCCCAAACACTGAAGCTTTCTTT
TRBD1	TRBJ2-1	few	TRBV15	CATSRVIQGNEQFF	TGTGCCACCAGCAGAGTTATACAGGGGAATGAGCAGTTCTTC
-	TRBJ2-5	-	TRBV30	CAWSEVAYWVEETQYF	TGTGCCTGGAGTGAAGTTGCCTATTGGGTTGAAGAGACCCAGTACTTC
TRBD1	TRBJ1-2	-	TRBV9	CASSVATRDRDTYGYTF	TGTGCCAGCAGCGTAGCTACACGGGACAGAGATACCTATGGCTACACCTTC
-	TRBJ1-2	few	TRBV5-1	CASSLGAGPNYGYTF	TGCGCCAGCAGCTTGGGGGCAGGCCCTAACTATGGCTACACCTTC
TRBD2	TRBJ2-3	-	TRBV7-2	CASSLSGGATDTQYF	TGTGCCAGCAGCTTAAGCGGGGGGGCCACAGATACGCAGTATTTT